Reported below is one T cell receptor (beta chain). This record belongs to a study of control samples from healthy donors and cancer patients. Assay: immunoSEQ multiplex PCR; the TCRdb copy retains only in-frame clones and omits some. The sample records about 120,000 clones, about 87% being singletons. Per germline, CDR1 MGHRA and CDR2 YSYEKL. V lost 0 bases, J lost 0 bases, and 20 bases lay in between. The CDR3 contains 19 residues. The chain links TRBV4-1 to TRBJ2-5, with D possibly matching TRBD2 (5 bases). Sequencing was done on a sample of blood. This TCR was recovered from a man aged 35 to 55 in good health. CDR3 loop: CASSQDSLANGKYQETQYF. The CDR3 bases are TGCGCCAGCAGCCAAGATAGTCTCGCCAACGGGAAGTACCAAGAGACCCAGTACTTC.